This T cell receptor (beta chain) was captured by sequencing in a study of graft-versus-host responses after intestinal transplantation. Whole-study findings and limits: The presence of high graft-versus-host to host-versus-graft clonal ratios in allografts characterized patients with graft-donor T cell macrochimerism. Analysis identified GvH clones in recipient marrow, with some appearing first in ileum or blood.

TCRdb keeps only in-frame clones here, not all; method: immunoSEQ multiplex PCR. The data hold 75,000 to 100,000 clones, with 91% observed a single time. This CDR3 has 17 residues. V was pared by 6 bases and J by 7 bases, with 15 bases of the junction left unmatched. Per germline, CDR1 MDHEN and CDR2 SYDVKM. This clone came up once. Its antigen is not identified. The TCR originated in a human donor who was the organ donor for an intestinal transplant. Sequencing was performed on unstimulated CD4+ T cells sorted from spleen or lymph node cells, taken before transplant. J is TRBJ2-5 and V is TRBV28, with TRBD2 matching over 12 bases. The CDR3 protein is CASRNSPGASGGGTQYF. The CDR3 coding sequence is TGTGCCAGCAGAAACTCCCCCGGGGCTAGCGGGGGGGGGACCCAGTACTTC.